These 24 T cell receptor beta chains were sequenced from one sample in a study of T-cell memory formation after mild COVID-19. TCRdb redid the calling of the 5' RACE reads with MiXCR, one entry per CDR3 protein. The sample holds roughly 340,000 distinct CDR3 sequences, 15% seen once. Material: PBMCs or a T cell subset sorted from them (not recorded which). Receptors were obtained from a man between 18 and 29 years old who had mild COVID-19 (a few samples of this study predate the infection). Cell type and time point are not known.

This clonotype appeared a few times. The chain couples TRBV6-6 to TRBJ2-4; D gene ambiguous. There are 15 residues in the CDR3. V shed 6 bases and J shed 1 base, with 13 bases lying between them. Germline lookup yields CDR1 MNHNY and CDR2 SVGAGI (reference sequence). This CDR3 reads CASSKPVEAKNIQYF. CDR3 bases: TGTGCCAGCAGCAAACCGGTGGAGGCCAAAAACATTCAGTACTTC.

This clonotype showed up just a few times. The chain carries TRBV20-1 and TRBJ2-2; no clear D. V shed 3 bases and J shed 8 bases, with 16 bases lying between them. This CDR3 is 14 amino acids long. Germline V gene lookup returns CDR1 DFQATT and CDR2 SNEGSKA (reference sequence). CDR3 region: CSASDDDLFGELFF. In DNA, the CDR3 is TGCAGTGCTAGCGATGATGACCTTTTTGGGGAGCTGTTTTTT.

This rearrangement joins TRBV4-1 to TRBJ1-5; D not certain. The CDR3 has 16 amino acids. Germline assignment: CDR1 MGHRA and CDR2 YSYEKL. The V end lost 1 base, the J end lost 4 bases, and 14 bases lay between the germline ends. The CDR3 loop is CASSQGWRPGNQPQHF. DNA for the CDR3: TGCGCCAGCAGCCAAGGATGGAGGCCTGGGAATCAGCCCCAGCATTTT.

Ten or more counts support this clonotype. The chain recombines TRBV6-6 with TRBJ2-1; 7 bases are shared with TRBD1. The CDR3 length is 18 residues. V gave up 0 bases and J gave up 5 bases; unmatched junction bases: 13. The germline V gene has CDR1 MNHNY and CDR2 SVGAGI (reference sequence). CDR3 protein: CASSYSRRTGTANNEQFF. CDR3 nucleotides: TGTGCCAGCAGTTACTCCCGCCGGACAGGAACGGCCAACAATGAGCAGTTCTTC.

This clonotype was counted at least ten times. This chain connects TRBV5-1 to TRBJ2-6; no reliable D call. This CDR3 spans 14 amino acids. The V gene's germline CDR1 is SGHRS and CDR2 YFSETQ. Trimming took 5 bases from V and 0 from J, leaving 6 bases between them. CDR3 sequence (DNA): TGCGCCAGCAGAGGCGGCTCTGGGGCCAACGTCCTGACTTTC. It yields the protein CASRGGSGANVLTF.

V gene TRBV20-1 combines with J gene TRBJ2-1; tentatively, D is TRBD1 (6 bases). V shed 6 bases and J shed 5 bases, with 17 bases lying between them. CDR1 is DFQATT and CDR2 is SNEGSKA in the germline V gene (reference sequence). CDR3 length equals 14 residues. The DNA for the CDR3 is TGCAGTGCCAGTGGACTCGGACAGCACAATGAGCAGTTCTTC. Translation gives CSASGLGQHNEQFF.

This chain's CDR3 is CASSLGQGGIDEQFF. CDR3 sequence (DNA): TGCGCCAGCAGCTTGGGACAGGGGGGTATCGATGAGCAGTTCTTC. The chain joins TRBV5-1 to TRBJ2-1; 9 nucleotides match TRBD1. Germline CDR1 and CDR2: SGHRS and YFSETQ. The trim removed 0 bases at V and 8 bases at J, leaving 6 bases unmatched. The CDR3 loop spans 15 amino acids.

The chain is built from TRBV7-2 and TRBJ1-2; the D is unclear. Trimming stripped 6 bases from V and 10 bases from J, with 18 bases between. The length of the CDR3 is 13 residues. CDR1 SGHTA and CDR2 FQGNSA come from the germline V gene. CDR3 DNA sequence: TGTGCCAGCAGTACGGACCGGACCGCAGCCTACACCTTC. The encoded protein is CASSTDRTAAYTF. Filled out from reference TRBV7-2 and TRBJ1-2, the complete variable domain reads GAGVSQSPSNKVTEKGKDVELRCDPISGHTALYWYRQSLGQGLEFLIYFQGNSAPDKSGLPSDRFSAERTGGSVSTLTIQRTQQEDSAVYLCASSTDRTAAYTFGSGTRLTVV.

This clonotype was found a few times. The V call is TRBV29-1, the J call TRBJ2-1, with 12 nucleotides matching TRBD2. This CDR3 has 16 amino acids. The V segment lost 3 bases and the J segment 4 bases; nucleotides outside the gene matches: 7. Germline-derived CDR1 and CDR2 are SQVTM and ANQGSEA. The CDR3 protein is CSVELPSGGVYNEQFF. The CDR3 region has the DNA TGCAGCGTTGAGTTGCCTAGCGGGGGGGTGTACAATGAGCAGTTCTTC.

This clonotype was counted a few times. This chain uses TRBV20-1 with TRBJ2-1, with 7 bases aligning to TRBD2. This CDR3 spans 14 amino acids. Germline V gives CDR1 DFQATT, CDR2 SNEGSKA (reference sequence). Trimming removed 4 bases from V and 8 bases from J; junction bases left unmatched: 11. The CDR3 DNA sequence: TGCAGTGCTAACCCATGGTGGGGGAGGGATGAGCAGTTCTTC. The encoded protein is CSANPWWGRDEQFF.

This clonotype was recorded at least ten times. The chain employs TRBV21-1 and TRBJ2-7. TRBV21-1 is an annotated pseudogene. The CDR3 is 17 amino acids. The CDR3 region has the DNA TGTGCCAGCAGCAAAGAACAGTCAGGACAGGATCCCTACGAGCAGTACGTC. Translating gives CASSKEQSGQDPYEQYV.

This clonotype has ten or more counts. The gene calls are TRBV5-1 and TRBJ1-1; D uncertain. The CDR3 is 13 residues long. Germline loops: CDR1 SGHRS, CDR2 YFSETQ. V lost 3 bases to trimming and J lost 1 base, with 7 bases between them. This chain's CDR3 is CASSSDGNTEAFF. DNA for the CDR3: TGCGCCAGCAGCTCGGACGGGAACACTGAAGCTTTCTTT.

This clonotype was observed a handful of times. The chain uses TRBV23-1 and TRBJ2-1; D might be TRBD2 (5 bases). TRBV23-1 is flagged as an ORF with uncertain function. The germline V and J ends were trimmed by 3 bases and 4 bases, with 13 bases remaining between them. This CDR3 has 15 amino acids. DNA for the CDR3: TGCGCCAGCAGTCAGTCCCTAGCCCTTTACAATGAGCAGTTCTTC. Its translation is CASSQSLALYNEQFF.

V usage is TRBV4-3 and J usage is TRBJ2-5, with 7 nucleotides matching TRBD1. The germline V gene encodes CDR1 LGHNA and CDR2 YSLEER. CDR3 length equals 13 residues. V shed 3 bases and J 5 bases; nucleotides not matched to a gene: 3. CDR3 loop: CASSHLRGETQYF. The CDR3 region has the DNA TGCGCCAGCAGCCATCTCAGGGGGGAGACCCAGTACTTC.

The J gene is TRBJ1-2, the V gene TRBV13; D possibly corresponds to TRBD1 (5 bases). V was pared by 5 bases and J by 7 bases, with 23 bases between. Looked up from germline, CDR1 is PRHDT and CDR2 is FYEKMQ (reference sequence). The CDR3 covers 16 residues. CDR3 coding DNA: TGTGCCAGCAGCCGGGGCAGGGCCGCCCTCGATCGTGGCTACACCTTC. It codes for CASSRGRAALDRGYTF.

The rearrangement joins TRBV9 to TRBJ1-5, with D perhaps TRBD1 (5 bases). CDR1 SGDLS and CDR2 YYNGEE come from the germline V gene. The CDR3 loop spans 13 amino acids. V was pared by 2 bases and J by 9 bases, with 12 bases between. The CDR3 DNA reads as TGTGCCAGCAGCGTGGGGGGATCGGGGCCCCAGCATTTT. Amino acid sequence: CASSVGGSGPQHF.

CDR3 in amino acids: CASSLGQISYNEQFF. CDR3 nucleotide sequence: TGTGCCAGCAGCTTAGGCCAGATCTCCTACAATGAGCAGTTCTTC. The rearrangement links TRBV7-9 to TRBJ2-1; no clear D. V was trimmed by 1 base and J by 0 bases, leaving 7 bases between them. Germline CDR1 reads SEHNR; CDR2 reads FQNEAQ (reference sequence). CDR3 length equals 15 residues.

This chain uses TRBV6-6 with TRBJ1-6; 7 bases fit TRBD1. Germline V gene sequence: CDR1 MNHNY, CDR2 SVGAGI (reference sequence). There are 14 residues in the CDR3. V was clipped by 6 bases and J by 4 bases; unmatched bases: 3. CDR3 in amino acids: CASRTQGYNSPLHF. CDR3 nucleotides: TGTGCCAGCAGGACACAGGGGTATAATTCACCCCTCCACTTT.

This clonotype has a count of ten or more. As DNA, the CDR3 is TGTGCCAGCAGCCAGGACTTCCAAGATACGCAGTATTTT. It is translated as CASSQDFQDTQYF. V usage is TRBV7-8 and J usage is TRBJ2-3; D is perhaps TRBD2 (5 bases). The germline V gene has CDR1 SGHVS and CDR2 FQNEAQ. V lost 5 bases and J 5 bases, leaving 11 bases between the germline ends. The CDR3 loop spans 13 amino acids.

V is TRBV7-2 and J is TRBJ2-1, with TRBD2 matching 11 bases. The CDR3 spans 14 residues. Germline CDR1 SGHTA, CDR2 FQGNSA. V dropped 4 bases and J dropped 10; count of bases not matched to a gene: 6. The CDR3 DNA reads TGTGCCAGCAGCTCACTAGCGGGGGCGCGGGAGCAGTTCTTC. Translating gives CASSSLAGAREQFF. The full variable domain, in which reference TRBV7-2 and TRBJ2-1 provide the parts outside the CDR3, is GAGVSQSPSNKVTEKGKDVELRCDPISGHTALYWYRQSLGQGLEFLIYFQGNSAPDKSGLPSDRFSAERTGGSVSTLTIQRTQQEDSAVYLCASSSLAGAREQFFGPGTRLTVL.

About this clonotype: Germline is not matched at one junction end, which may reflect a read error. The rearrangement joins TRBV5-1 to TRBJ2-1; 10 bases are shared with TRBD2. Germline-derived CDR1 and CDR2 are SGHRS and YFSETQ. This CDR3 has 15 residues. This chain's CDR3 is CASSLGSTSGASKLF. CDR3 in DNA: TGCGCCAGCAGCTTAGGTTCTACTAGCGGGGCTTCAAAGCTCTTC.

Only a few counts were recorded for this clonotype. The rearrangement uses TRBV5-1 and TRBJ1-4, with a possible D match to TRBD1 (6 bases). V was clipped by 4 bases and J by 7 bases, with 17 bases between them. There are 15 residues in the CDR3. CDR1 and CDR2 from the germline V gene are SGHRS and YFSETQ. Here the CDR3 DNA reads TGCGCCAGCAGCCTCCGGGAGGGGGTCGGTGAAAAACTGTTTTTT. As protein: CASSLREGVGEKLFF.

This clonotype was recorded many times. V and J are TRBV5-1 and TRBJ2-3; tentatively, D is TRBD1 (6 bases). This CDR3 is built from 15 residues. V was shortened by 5 bases and J by 0 bases, with 13 bases between the two germline ends. Germline V lookup: CDR1 SGHRS, CDR2 YFSETQ. The CDR3 coding sequence is TGCGCCAGCAGTTCCACAGGGCGTAGCACAGATACGCAGTATTTT. It is translated as CASSSTGRSTDTQYF.

This clonotype occurred a few times. This rearrangement joins TRBV4-1 to TRBJ2-7; 8 bases agree with TRBD1. The CDR3 length is 12 residues. CDR1 MGHRA and CDR2 YSYEKL come from the germline V gene. Losses at the gene ends were 5 bases for V and 6 bases for J; bases not matched to a gene: 3. The CDR3, as DNA: TGCGCCAGCAGCGGCGACAGGGGCGAGCAGTACGTC. Protein: CASSGDRGEQYV.